Given below is one T cell receptor (beta chain) in context. Its antigen is as yet unknown. These data come from a study of OX40 agonist ivuxolimab in advanced cancers. At the level of the study: Patients received ivuxolimab, an agonistic anti-OX40 (CD134) antibody. Hepatocellular carcinoma, melanoma, renal cell or head and neck cancer was diagnosed in the dose-escalation patients. Study-level points and caveats: Still undetermined is the antigen specificity of the expanded peripheral T cells.

This table comes from immunoSEQ multiplex PCR, and its TCRdb copy is limited to in-frame clones, with some not included. The table has 100,000 to 150,000 clones, approximately 92% seen once. The clonotype comes from an adult with an advanced solid tumor such as melanoma, head and neck, liver or kidney cancer. Source: CD4+ or CD8+ T cells sorted from blood, taken in a trial of the OX40 agonist ivuxolimab.

The CDR3 nucleotides are TGTGCCAGCAGGAGCGGGAGTCTACTGGGCACAGATACGCAGTATTTT. This translates into CASRSGSLLGTDTQYF. The gene calls are TRBV7-9 and TRBJ2-3; 8 nucleotides agree with TRBD2. J was trimmed by 1 base and V by 6 bases; bases with no gene match: 9. The CDR3 extends over 16 amino acids. The germline gives CDR1 SEHNR, CDR2 FQNEAQ (reference sequence).